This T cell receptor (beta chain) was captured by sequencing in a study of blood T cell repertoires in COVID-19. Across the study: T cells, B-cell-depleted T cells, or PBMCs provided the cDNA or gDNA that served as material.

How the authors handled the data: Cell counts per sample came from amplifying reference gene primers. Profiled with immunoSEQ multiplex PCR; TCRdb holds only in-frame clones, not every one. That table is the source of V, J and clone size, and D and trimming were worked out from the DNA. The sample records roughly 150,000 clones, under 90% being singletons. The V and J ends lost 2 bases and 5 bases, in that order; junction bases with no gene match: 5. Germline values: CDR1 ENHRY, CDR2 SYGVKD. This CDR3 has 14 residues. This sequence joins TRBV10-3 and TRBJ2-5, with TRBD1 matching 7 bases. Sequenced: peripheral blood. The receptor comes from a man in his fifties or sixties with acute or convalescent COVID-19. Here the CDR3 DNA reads TGTGCCATCAGTGAGGGACAGGTGGGGGAGACCCAGTACTTC. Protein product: CAISEGQVGETQYF.